The text below deals with one T cell receptor beta chain. The record originates from a study of blood T cell repertoires in COVID-19. Study context: Collection of acute and convalescent COVID-19 samples took place in the United States, Italy and Spain.

In the original analysis: Nucleated cell number was recorded as an estimate derived from reference gene primer amplification. Sequencing used immunoSEQ multiplex PCR; TCRdb keeps in-frame clones, though not all of them. V, J and clone size are taken as reported in that table, and D and trimming were inferred from the DNA itself. The table has some 67,000 clones, 90% seen once. V dropped 0 bases and J dropped 1 base, with 7 bases sitting between them. The CDR3 totals 15 residues. Germline V lookup: CDR1 MNHNS, CDR2 SASEGT. The chain is built from TRBV6-1 and TRBJ1-3; D ambiguous. Sequenced: peripheral blood. The TCR sequence derives from a woman younger than 35 with acute or convalescent COVID-19. CDR3 in DNA: TGTGCCAGCAGTGAAGCGCGGGGATCTGGAAACACCATATATTTT. Residues: CASSEARGSGNTIYF.